This T cell receptor (beta chain) is from a study of T cell changes during pregnancy in multiple sclerosis. Sequenced by immunoSEQ multiplex PCR; TCRdb stores in-frame clones only, minus some. The table shows about 93,000 clones, with approximately 92% occurring only once. Comment on this clone: The same CDR3 also results from other DNA sequences found in this sample.

The CDR3 spans 14 residues. With 6 bases clipped from V and 4 bases from J, the junction kept 6 bases outside the gene matches. Germline CDR1 is MNHEY and CDR2 is SVGAGI. The material was peripheral blood, obtained after pregnancy. This TCR derives from a female donor with multiple sclerosis, enrolled in a pregnancy study. The chain uses TRBV6-5 and TRBJ2-1, with 7 positions matching TRBD1. CDR3 in amino acids: CASRRQGAYNEQFF. CDR3 DNA sequence: TGTGCCAGCAGAAGACAGGGAGCTTACAATGAGCAGTTCTTC.